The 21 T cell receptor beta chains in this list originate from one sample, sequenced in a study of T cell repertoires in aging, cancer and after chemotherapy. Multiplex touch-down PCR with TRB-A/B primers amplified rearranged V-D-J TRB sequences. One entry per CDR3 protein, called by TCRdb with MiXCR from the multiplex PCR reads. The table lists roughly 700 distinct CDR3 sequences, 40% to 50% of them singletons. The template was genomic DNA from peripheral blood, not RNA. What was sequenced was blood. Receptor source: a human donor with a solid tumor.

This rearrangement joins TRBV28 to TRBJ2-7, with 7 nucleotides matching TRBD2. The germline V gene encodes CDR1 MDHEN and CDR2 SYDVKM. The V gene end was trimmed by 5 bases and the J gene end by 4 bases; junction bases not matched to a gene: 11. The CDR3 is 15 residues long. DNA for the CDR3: TGTGCCAGCAGTCCCCTGGGAGGGGCAATATACGAGCAGTACTTC. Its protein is CASSPLGGAIYEQYF.

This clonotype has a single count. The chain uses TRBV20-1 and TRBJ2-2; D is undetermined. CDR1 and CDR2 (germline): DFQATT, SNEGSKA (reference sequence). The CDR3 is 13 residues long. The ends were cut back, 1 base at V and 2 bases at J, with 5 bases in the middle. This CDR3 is CSARALNTGELFF. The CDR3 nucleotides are TGCAGTGCTAGAGCTCTTAACACCGGGGAGCTGTTTTTT.

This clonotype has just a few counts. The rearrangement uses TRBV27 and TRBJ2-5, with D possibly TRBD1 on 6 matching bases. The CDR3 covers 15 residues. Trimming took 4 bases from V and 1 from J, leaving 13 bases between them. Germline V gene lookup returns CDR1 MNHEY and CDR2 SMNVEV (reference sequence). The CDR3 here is CASSYQSTGQETQYF. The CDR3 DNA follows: TGTGCCAGCAGTTACCAGTCGACAGGCCAAGAGACCCAGTACTTC.

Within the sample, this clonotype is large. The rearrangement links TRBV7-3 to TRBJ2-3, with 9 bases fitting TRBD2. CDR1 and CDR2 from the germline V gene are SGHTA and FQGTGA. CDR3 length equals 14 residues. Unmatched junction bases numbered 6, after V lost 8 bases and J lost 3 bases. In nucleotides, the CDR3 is TGTGCCAGCCGTGGAGCGGGGGGAACAGATACGCAGTATTTT. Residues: CASRGAGGTDTQYF.

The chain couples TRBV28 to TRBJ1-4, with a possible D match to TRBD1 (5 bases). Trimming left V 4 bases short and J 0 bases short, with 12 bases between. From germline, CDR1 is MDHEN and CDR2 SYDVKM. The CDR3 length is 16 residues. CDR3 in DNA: TGTGCCAGCAGTTCTCGACAGCATGCAACTAATGAAAAACTGTTTTTT. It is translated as CASSSRQHATNEKLFF.

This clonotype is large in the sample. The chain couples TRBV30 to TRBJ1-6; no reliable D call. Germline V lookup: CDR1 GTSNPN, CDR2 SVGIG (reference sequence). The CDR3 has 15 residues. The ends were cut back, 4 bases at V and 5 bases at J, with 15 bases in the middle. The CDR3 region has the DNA TGTGCCTGGACTAAAAGGGAGGCGCATAATTCACCCCTCCACTTT. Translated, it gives CAWTKREAHNSPLHF.

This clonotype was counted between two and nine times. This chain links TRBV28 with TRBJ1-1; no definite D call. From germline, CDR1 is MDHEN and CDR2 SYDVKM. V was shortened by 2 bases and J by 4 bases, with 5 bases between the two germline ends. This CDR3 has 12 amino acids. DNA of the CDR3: TGTGCCAGCAGTTTAGCTGTCACTGAAGCTTTCTTT. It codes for CASSLAVTEAFF.

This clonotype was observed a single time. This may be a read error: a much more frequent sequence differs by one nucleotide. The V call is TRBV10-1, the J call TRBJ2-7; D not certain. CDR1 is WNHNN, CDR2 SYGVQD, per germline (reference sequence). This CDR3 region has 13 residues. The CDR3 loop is CACSERRNYEQYV. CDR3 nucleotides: TGCGCCTGCAGTGAGCGTCGGAACTACGAGCAGTACGTC.

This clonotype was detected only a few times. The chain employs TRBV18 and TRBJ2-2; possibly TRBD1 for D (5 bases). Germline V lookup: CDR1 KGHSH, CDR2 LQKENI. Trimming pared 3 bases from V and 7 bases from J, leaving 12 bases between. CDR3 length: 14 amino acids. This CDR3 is CASSPTTVGGELFF. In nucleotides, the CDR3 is TGTGCCAGCTCACCTACGACAGTTGGCGGGGAGCTGTTTTTT.

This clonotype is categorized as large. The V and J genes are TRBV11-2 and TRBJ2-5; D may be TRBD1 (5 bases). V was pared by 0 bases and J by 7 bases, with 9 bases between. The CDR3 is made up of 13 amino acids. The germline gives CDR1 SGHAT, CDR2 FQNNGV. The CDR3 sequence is CASSLEPGATQYF. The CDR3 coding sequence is TGTGCCAGCAGCTTAGAGCCTGGGGCGACCCAGTACTTC.

CDR3 sequence: CASSRDWNTEAFF. CDR3 in DNA: TGTGCCAGCAGCCGCGATTGGAACACTGAAGCTTTCTTT. The chain combines TRBV6-1 with TRBJ1-1; D remains ambiguous. The V end was cut by 6 bases, the J end by 1 base, with 9 bases between. Germline V gene sequence: CDR1 MNHNS, CDR2 SASEGT. CDR3 length equals 13 residues.

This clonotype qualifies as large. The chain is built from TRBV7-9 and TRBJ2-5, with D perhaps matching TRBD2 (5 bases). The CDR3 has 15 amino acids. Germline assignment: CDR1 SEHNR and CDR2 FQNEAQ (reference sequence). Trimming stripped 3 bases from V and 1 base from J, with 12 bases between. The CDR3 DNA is TGTGCCAGCAGCTTCGGTACGGGGATCCAAGAGACCCAGTACTTC. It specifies CASSFGTGIQETQYF.

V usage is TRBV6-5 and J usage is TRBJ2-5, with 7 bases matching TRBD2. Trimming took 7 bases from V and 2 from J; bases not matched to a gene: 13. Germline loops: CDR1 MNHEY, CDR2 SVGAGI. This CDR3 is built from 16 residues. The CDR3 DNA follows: TGTGCCAGCATTGCCTCGGGGCGGGGGAGTCAAGAGACCCAGTACTTC. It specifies CASIASGRGSQETQYF.

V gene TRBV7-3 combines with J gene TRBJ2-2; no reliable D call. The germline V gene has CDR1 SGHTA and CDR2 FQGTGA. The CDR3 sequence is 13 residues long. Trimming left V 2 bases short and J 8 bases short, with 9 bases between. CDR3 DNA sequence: TGTGCCAGCAGCTTAGAATTCAGGGGGGAGCTGTTTTTT. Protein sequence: CASSLEFRGELFF.

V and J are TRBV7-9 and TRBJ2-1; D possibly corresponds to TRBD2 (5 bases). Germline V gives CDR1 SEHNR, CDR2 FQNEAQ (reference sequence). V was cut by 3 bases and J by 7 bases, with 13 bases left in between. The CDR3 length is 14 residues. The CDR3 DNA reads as TGTGCCAGCAGCTTCCATGGAGGATGGAATGAGCAGTTCTTC. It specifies CASSFHGGWNEQFF.

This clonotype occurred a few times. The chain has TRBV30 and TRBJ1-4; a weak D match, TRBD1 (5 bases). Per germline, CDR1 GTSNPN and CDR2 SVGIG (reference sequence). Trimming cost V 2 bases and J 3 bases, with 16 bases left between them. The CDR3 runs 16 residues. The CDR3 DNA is TGTGCCTGGAGTCCTAGGGGTGGGACCGCTAATGAAAAACTGTTTTTT. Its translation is CAWSPRGGTANEKLFF.

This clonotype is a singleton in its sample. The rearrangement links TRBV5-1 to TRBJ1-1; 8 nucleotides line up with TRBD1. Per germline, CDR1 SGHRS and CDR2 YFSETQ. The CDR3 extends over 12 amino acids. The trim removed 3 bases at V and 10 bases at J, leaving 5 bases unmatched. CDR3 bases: TGCGCCAGCAGCTCGGACAGGGTGAGAGCTTTCTTT. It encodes CASSSDRVRAFF.

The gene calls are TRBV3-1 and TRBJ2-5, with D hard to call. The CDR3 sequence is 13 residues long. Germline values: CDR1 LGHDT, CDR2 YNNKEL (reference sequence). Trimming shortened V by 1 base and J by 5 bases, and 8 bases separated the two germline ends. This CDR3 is CASSQGDGETQYF. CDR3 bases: TGTGCCAGCAGCCAAGGCGACGGCGAGACCCAGTACTTC.

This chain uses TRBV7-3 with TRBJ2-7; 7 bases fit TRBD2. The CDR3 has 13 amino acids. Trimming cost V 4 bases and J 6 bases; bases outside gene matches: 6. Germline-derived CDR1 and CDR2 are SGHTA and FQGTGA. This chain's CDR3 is CASSWEGGREQYF. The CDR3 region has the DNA TGTGCCAGCAGCTGGGAGGGAGGGCGCGAGCAGTACTTC.

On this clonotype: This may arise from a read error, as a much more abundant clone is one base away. CDR3 coding DNA: TGTGCCAGCAGCCCCCGGTTGGGACAGGGGGCCTTTGGTAAGCAGTTCTTC. Its protein product is CASSPRLGQGAFGKQFF. This rearrangement joins TRBV7-6 to TRBJ2-1, with 12 nucleotides matching TRBD1. With V trimmed by 5 bases and J by 11 bases, 16 bases remained unmatched. The CDR3 is 17 amino acids. The germline V gene has CDR1 SGHVS and CDR2 FNYEAQ. Filled out from reference TRBV7-6 and TRBJ2-1, the complete variable domain reads GAGVSQSPRYKVTKRGQDVALRCDPISGHVSLYWYRQALGQGPEFLTYFNYEAQQDKSGLPNDRFSAERPEGSISTLTIQRTEQRDSAMYRCASSPRLGQGAFGKQFFGPGTRLTVL.

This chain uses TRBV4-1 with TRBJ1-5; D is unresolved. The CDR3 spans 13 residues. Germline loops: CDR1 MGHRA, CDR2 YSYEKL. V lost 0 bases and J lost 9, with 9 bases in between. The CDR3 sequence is CASSQESRWPQHF. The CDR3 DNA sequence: TGCGCCAGCAGCCAAGAGTCCCGCTGGCCCCAGCATTTT.